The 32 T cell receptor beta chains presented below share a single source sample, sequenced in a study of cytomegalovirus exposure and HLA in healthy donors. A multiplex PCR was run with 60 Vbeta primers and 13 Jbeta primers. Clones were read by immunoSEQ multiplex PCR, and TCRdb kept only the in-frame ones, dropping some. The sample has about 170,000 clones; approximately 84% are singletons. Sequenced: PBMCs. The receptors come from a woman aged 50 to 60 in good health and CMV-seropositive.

Here the CDR3 reads CASADSGKNTDTQYF. CDR3 nucleotide sequence: TGTGCCAGTGCAGACAGCGGGAAGAACACAGATACGCAGTATTTT. This chain connects TRBV19 to TRBJ2-3; 7 bases align to TRBD2. The trim removed 8 bases at V and 2 bases at J, leaving 10 bases unmatched. This CDR3 contains 15 residues. CDR1 is LNHDA, CDR2 SQIVND, per germline (reference sequence).

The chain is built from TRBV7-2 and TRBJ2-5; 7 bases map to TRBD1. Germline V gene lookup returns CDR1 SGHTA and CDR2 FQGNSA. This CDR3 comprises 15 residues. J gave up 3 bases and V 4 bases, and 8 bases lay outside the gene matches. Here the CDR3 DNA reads TGTGCCAGCAGCTCAACGGACAGGATTGAAGAGACCCAGTACTTC. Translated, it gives CASSSTDRIEETQYF.

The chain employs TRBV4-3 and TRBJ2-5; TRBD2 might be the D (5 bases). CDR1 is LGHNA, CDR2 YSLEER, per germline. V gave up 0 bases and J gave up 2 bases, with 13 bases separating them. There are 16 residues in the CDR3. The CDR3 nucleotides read TGCGCCAGCAGCCAAGAACATCCCGGGGAACAAGAGACCCAGTACTTC. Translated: CASSQEHPGEQETQYF.

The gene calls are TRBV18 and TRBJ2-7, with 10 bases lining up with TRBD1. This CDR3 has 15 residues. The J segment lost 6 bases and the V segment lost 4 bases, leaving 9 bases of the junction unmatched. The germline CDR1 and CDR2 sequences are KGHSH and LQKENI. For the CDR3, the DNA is TGTGCCAGCTCACGGGCGGGGACAGGGGACTCCGAGCAGTACTTC. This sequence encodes CASSRAGTGDSEQYF.

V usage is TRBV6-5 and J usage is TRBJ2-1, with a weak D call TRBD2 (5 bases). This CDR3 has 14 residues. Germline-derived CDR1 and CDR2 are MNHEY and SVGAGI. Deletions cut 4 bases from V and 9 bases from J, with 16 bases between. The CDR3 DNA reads TGTGCCAGCAGTTGGGCCACTAGGTCCCCTGAGCAGTTCTTC. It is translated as CASSWATRSPEQFF.

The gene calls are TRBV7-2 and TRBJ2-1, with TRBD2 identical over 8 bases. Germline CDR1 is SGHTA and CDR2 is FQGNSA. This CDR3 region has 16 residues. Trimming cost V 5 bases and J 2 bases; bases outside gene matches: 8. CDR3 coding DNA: TGTGCCAGCAGCCGGGGCATAGCGGGAACCTACAATGAGCAGTTCTTC. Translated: CASSRGIAGTYNEQFF.

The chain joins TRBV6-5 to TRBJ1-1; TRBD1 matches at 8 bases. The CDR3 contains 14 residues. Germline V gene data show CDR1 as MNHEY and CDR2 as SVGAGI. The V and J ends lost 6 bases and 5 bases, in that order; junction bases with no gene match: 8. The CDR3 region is CASSRDRGGTEAFF. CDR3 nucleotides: TGTGCCAGCAGCCGCGACAGGGGCGGAACTGAAGCTTTCTTT.

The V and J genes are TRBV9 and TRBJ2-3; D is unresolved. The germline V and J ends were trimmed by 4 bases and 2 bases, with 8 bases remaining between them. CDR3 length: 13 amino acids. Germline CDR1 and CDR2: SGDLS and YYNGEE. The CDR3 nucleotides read TGTGCCAGCAGCCCGAAGCCCACAGATACGCAGTATTTT. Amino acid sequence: CASSPKPTDTQYF.

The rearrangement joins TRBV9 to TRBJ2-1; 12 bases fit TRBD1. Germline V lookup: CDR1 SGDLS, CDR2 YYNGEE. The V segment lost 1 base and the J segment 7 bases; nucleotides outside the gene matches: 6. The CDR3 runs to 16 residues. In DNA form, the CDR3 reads TGTGCCAGCAGCGTACTCGGGACAGGGGGCCAGAATGAGCAGTTCTTC. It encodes CASSVLGTGGQNEQFF.

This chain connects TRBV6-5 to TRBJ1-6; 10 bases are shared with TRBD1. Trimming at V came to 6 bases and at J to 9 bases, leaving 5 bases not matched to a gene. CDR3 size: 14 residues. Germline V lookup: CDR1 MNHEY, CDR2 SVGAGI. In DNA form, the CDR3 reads TGTGCCAGCAGACCGACAGGGGGCGGTTCACCCCTCCACTTT. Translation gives CASRPTGGGSPLHF.

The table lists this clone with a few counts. The CDR3 spells CASAPRTGSANEKLFF. In nucleotides, the CDR3 is TGCGCCAGCGCCCCCCGCACGGGAAGTGCGAATGAAAAACTGTTTTTT. This sequence joins TRBV5-1 and TRBJ1-4; D is uncertain. Germline lookup yields CDR1 SGHRS and CDR2 YFSETQ. V lost 7 bases, J lost 5 bases, and 21 bases lay in between. The CDR3 runs 16 residues.

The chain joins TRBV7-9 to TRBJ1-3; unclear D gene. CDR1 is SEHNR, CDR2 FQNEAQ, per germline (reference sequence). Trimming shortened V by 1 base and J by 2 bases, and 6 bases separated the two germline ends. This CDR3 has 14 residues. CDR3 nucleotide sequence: TGTGCCAGCAGCTTAGTACCAGCTGGAAACACCATATATTTT. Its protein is CASSLVPAGNTIYF. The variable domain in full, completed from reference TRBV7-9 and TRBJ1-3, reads DTGVSQNPRHKITKRGQNVTFRCDPISEHNRLYWYRQTLGQGPEFLTYFQNEAQLEKSRLLSDRFSAERPKGSFSTLEIQRTEQGDSAMYLCASSLVPAGNTIYFGEGSWLTVV.

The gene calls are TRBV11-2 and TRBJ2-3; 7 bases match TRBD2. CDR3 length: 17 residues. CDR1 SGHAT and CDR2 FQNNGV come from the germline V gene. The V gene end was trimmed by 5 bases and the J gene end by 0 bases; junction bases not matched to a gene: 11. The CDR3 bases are TGTGCCAGCAGCCCCGCCGGCCTAGCGGAGAGCACAGATACGCAGTATTTT. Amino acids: CASSPAGLAESTDTQYF.

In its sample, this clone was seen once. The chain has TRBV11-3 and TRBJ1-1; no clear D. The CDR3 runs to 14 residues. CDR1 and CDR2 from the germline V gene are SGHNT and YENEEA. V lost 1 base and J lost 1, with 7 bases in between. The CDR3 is CASSLGEANTEAFF. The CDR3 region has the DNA TGTGCCAGCAGCTTAGGTGAGGCGAACACTGAAGCTTTCTTT.

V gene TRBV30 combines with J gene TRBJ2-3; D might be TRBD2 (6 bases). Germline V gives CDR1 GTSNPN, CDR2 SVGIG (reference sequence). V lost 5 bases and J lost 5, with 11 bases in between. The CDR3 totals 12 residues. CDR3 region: CAWGGVGDTQYF. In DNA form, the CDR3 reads TGTGCCTGGGGAGGGGTGGGAGATACGCAGTATTTT.

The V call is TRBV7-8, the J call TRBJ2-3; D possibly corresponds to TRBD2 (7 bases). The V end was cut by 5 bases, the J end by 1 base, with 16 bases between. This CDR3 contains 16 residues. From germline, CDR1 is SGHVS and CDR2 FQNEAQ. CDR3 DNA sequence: TGTGCCAGCAGCCCCCGGGGGGCGGTGGGCACAGATACGCAGTATTTT. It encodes CASSPRGAVGTDTQYF.

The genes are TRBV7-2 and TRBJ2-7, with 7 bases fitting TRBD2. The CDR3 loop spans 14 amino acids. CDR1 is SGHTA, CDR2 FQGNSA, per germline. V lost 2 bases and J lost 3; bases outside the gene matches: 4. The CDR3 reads CASSLFGGNYEQYF. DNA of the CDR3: TGTGCCAGCAGCTTATTCGGGGGGAACTACGAGCAGTACTTC.

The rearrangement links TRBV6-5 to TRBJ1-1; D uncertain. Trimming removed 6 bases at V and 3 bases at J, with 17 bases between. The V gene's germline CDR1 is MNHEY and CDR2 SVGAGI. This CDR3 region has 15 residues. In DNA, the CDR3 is TGTGCCAGCAGAGAATTCAGGTTTGATCACACTGAAGCTTTCTTT. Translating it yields CASREFRFDHTEAFF.

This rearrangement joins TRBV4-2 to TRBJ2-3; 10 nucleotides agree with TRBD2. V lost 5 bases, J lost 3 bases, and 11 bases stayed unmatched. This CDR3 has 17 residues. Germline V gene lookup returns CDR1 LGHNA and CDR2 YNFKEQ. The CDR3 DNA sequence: TGTGCCAGCAGCACCCAACCGGGACTAGCGAGGACAGATACGCAGTATTTT. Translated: CASSTQPGLARTDTQYF.

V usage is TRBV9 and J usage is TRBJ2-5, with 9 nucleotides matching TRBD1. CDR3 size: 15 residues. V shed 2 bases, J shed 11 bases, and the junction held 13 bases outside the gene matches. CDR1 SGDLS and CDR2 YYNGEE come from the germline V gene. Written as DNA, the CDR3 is TGTGCCAGCAGCGTCCACACCGGGACAGGGAAAGAGCAGTACTTC. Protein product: CASSVHTGTGKEQYF. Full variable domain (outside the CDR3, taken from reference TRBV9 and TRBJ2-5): DSGVTQTPKHLITATGQRVTLRCSPRSGDLSVYWYQQSLDQGLQFLIQYYNGEERAKGNILERFSAQQFPDLHSELNLSSLELGDSALYFCASSVHTGTGKEQYFGPGTRLLVL.

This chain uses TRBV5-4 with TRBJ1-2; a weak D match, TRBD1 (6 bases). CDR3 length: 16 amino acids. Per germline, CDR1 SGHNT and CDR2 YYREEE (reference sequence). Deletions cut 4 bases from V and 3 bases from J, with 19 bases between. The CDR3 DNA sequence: TGTGCCAGCAGCCCCGGGGGGGGGCAGCGGGACTATGGCTACACCTTC. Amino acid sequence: CASSPGGGQRDYGYTF.

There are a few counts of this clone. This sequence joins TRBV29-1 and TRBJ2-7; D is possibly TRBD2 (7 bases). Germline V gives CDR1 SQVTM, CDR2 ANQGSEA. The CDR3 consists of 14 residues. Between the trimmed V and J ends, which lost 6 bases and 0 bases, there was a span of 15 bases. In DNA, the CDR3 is TGCAGCGTGGGGGGGCCGTCGGTCTCCTACGAGCAGTACTTC. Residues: CSVGGPSVSYEQYF.

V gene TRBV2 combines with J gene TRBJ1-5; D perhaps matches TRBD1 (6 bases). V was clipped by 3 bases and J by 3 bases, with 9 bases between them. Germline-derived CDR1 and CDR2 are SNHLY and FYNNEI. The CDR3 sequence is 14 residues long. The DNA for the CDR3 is TGTGCCAGCAGTGACCACAGGGACAATCAGCCCCAGCATTTT. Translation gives CASSDHRDNQPQHF.

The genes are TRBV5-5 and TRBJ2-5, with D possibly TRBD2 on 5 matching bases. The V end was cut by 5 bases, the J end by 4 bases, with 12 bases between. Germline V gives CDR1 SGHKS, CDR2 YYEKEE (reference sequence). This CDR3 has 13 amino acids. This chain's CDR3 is CASRPTSAETQYF. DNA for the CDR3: TGTGCCAGCAGACCAACTAGTGCAGAGACCCAGTACTTC. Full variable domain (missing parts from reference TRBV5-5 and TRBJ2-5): DAGVTQSPTHLIKTRGQQVTLRCSPISGHKSVSWYQQVLGQGPQFIFQYYEKEERGRGNFPDRFSARQFPNYSSELNVNALLLGDSALYLCASRPTSAETQYFGPGTRLLVL.

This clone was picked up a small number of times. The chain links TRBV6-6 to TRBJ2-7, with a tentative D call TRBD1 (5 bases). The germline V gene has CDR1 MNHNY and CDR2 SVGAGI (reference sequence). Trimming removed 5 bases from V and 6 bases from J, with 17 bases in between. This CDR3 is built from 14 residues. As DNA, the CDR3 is TGTGCCAGCAGTCAAGTAGGGGATTACACCGAGCAGTACTTC. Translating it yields CASSQVGDYTEQYF.

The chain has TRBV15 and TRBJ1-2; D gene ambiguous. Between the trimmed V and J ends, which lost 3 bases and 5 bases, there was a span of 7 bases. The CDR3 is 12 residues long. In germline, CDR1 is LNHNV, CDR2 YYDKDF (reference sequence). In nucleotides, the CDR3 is TGTGCCACCAGCAGCCAGGCGTATGGCTACACCTTC. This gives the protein CATSSQAYGYTF.

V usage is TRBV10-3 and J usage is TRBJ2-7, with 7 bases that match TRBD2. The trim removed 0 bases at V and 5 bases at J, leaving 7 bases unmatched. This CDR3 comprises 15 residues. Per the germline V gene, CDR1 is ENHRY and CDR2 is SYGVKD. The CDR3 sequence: CAISESRELADEQYF. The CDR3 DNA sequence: TGTGCCATCAGTGAGTCAAGGGAGCTAGCGGACGAGCAGTACTTC.

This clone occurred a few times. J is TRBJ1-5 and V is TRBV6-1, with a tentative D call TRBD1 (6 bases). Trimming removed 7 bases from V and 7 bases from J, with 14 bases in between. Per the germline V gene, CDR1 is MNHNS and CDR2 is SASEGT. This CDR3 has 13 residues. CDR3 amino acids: CASTREGDQPQHF. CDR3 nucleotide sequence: TGTGCCAGCACCCGTGAGGGGGACCAGCCCCAGCATTTT.

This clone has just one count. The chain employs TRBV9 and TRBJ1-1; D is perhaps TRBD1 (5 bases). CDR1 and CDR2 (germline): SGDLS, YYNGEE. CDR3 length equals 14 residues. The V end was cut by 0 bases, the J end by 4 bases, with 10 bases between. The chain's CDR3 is CASSVGSQGTEAFF. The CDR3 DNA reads TGTGCCAGCAGCGTAGGGTCGCAGGGCACTGAAGCTTTCTTT. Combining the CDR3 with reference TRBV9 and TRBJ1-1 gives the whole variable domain DSGVTQTPKHLITATGQRVTLRCSPRSGDLSVYWYQQSLDQGLQFLIQYYNGEERAKGNILERFSAQQFPDLHSELNLSSLELGDSALYFCASSVGSQGTEAFFGQGTRLTVV.

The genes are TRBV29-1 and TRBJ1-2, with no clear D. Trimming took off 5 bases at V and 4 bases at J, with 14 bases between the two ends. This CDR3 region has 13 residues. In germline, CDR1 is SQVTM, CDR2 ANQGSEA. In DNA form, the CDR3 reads TGCAGCGTTTACCCGCACTCAAGCTATGGCTACACCTTC. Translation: CSVYPHSSYGYTF.

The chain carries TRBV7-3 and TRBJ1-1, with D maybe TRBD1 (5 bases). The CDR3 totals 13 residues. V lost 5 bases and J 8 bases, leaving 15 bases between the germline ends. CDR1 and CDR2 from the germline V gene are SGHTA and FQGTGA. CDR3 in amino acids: CASSPGGGSEAFF. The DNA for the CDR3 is TGTGCCAGCAGCCCGGGGGGAGGGTCAGAAGCTTTCTTT. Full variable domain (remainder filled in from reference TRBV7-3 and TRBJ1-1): GAGVSQTPSNKVTEKGKYVELRCDPISGHTALYWYRQSLGQGPEFLIYFQGTGAADDSGLPNDRFFAVRPEGSVSTLKIQRTERGDSAVYLCASSPGGGSEAFFGQGTRLTVV.

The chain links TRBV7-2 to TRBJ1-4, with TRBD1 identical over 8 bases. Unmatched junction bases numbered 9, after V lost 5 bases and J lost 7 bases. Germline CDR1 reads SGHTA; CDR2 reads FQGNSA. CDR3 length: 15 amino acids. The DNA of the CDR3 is TGTGCCAGCAGCCCCCTGGGGACAGGAGCTGAAAAACTGTTTTTT. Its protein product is CASSPLGTGAEKLFF.